Sequencing of this T cell receptor beta chain was carried out in a study of cytomegalovirus exposure and HLA in healthy donors. This clone occurred a few times. A multiplex PCR was run with 60 Vbeta primers and 13 Jbeta primers. Only in-frame clones appear in the TCRdb table, and some are missing; sequencing was by immunoSEQ multiplex PCR. The table includes 150,000 to 200,000 clones, about 76% detected once. Deletions cut 2 bases from V and 0 bases from J, with 8 bases between. The V gene's germline CDR1 is MNHEY and CDR2 SVGAGI. CDR3 length: 15 residues. Each donor was nominally healthy when sampled (though unrecorded immune exposures were likely).

Sequencing was carried out using PBMCs. This rearrangement joins TRBV6-5 to TRBJ2-1; D possibly corresponds to TRBD2 (5 bases). The receptor was isolated from a male donor in good health and CMV-seropositive. In DNA form, the CDR3 reads TGTGCCAGCAGTTACGGGGAGCCCTCCTACAATGAGCAGTTCTTC. Its protein is CASSYGEPSYNEQFF.